Presented here are 27 T cell receptor beta chains from one specimen sequenced in a study of cytomegalovirus exposure and HLA in healthy donors. 13 Jbeta primers and 60 Vbeta primers were used for the PCR. The assay was immunoSEQ multiplex PCR, and TCRdb's table has in-frame clones only and misses some. The repertoire table contains some 110,000 clones. The sample was PBMCs. These receptors came from a man aged 35 to 55 in good health and CMV-seronegative.

The CDR3 DNA is TGTGCCAGCAGGCCACTAGCGGGAGGGCCCAATGAGCAGTTCTTC. Its translation: CASRPLAGGPNEQFF. The chain recombines TRBV7-2 with TRBJ2-1, with 13 bases lining up with TRBD2. The germline CDR1 and CDR2 sequences are SGHTA and FQGNSA. The CDR3 totals 15 residues. V trimming: 6 bases; J trimming: 6 bases; junction bases outside the gene matches: 5. Drawing the rest from reference TRBV7-2 and TRBJ2-1, the complete variable domain is GAGVSQSPSNKVTEKGKDVELRCDPISGHTALYWYRQSLGQGLEFLIYFQGNSAPDKSGLPSDRFSAERTGGSVSTLTIQRTQQEDSAVYLCASRPLAGGPNEQFFGPGTRLTVL.

CDR3 amino acids: CASSVFSGSTGELFF. The CDR3 nucleotides read TGCGCCAGCAGCGTGTTTAGCGGGAGTACCGGGGAGCTGTTTTTT. The V gene is TRBV5-1, the J gene TRBJ2-2, with 9 bases matching TRBD2. Germline V CDR1 and CDR2: SGHRS, YFSETQ. The CDR3 totals 15 residues. Trimming cost V 4 bases and J 5 bases; bases outside gene matches: 6. The full variable domain, in which reference TRBV5-1 and TRBJ2-2 provide the parts outside the CDR3, is KAGVTQTPRYLIKTRGQQVTLSCSPISGHRSVSWYQQTPGQGLQFLFEYFSETQRNKGNFPGRFSGRQFSNSRSEMNVSTLELGDSALYLCASSVFSGSTGELFFGEGSRLTVL.

This sequence joins TRBV7-9 and TRBJ2-1; D is undetermined. CDR1 is SEHNR, CDR2 FQNEAQ, per germline (reference sequence). The V gene lost 1 base and the J gene lost 5 bases, with 9 bases spanning the gap. The CDR3 is made up of 14 amino acids. The CDR3 nucleotides read TGTGCCAGCAGCTTAGTCTCTGTCCACAATGAGCAGTTCTTC. Its protein is CASSLVSVHNEQFF.

V and J are TRBV2 and TRBJ2-7; 8 nucleotides line up with TRBD2. The CDR3 totals 15 residues. Germline-derived CDR1 and CDR2 are SNHLY and FYNNEI. The ends lost 7 bases at V and 2 bases at J; junction bases unmatched: 10. The CDR3 nucleotides are TGTGCCAGCAAGGACGTCGTAGCGGGGCCCTACGAGCAGTACTTC. Encoded protein: CASKDVVAGPYEQYF.

The chain couples TRBV2 to TRBJ2-6; perhaps TRBD2 as D (5 bases). This CDR3 has 17 residues. Germline CDR1 reads SNHLY; CDR2 reads FYNNEI. Deletions cut 6 bases from V and 3 bases from J, with 18 bases between. CDR3 amino acids: CASRELAASFGANVLTF. CDR3 nucleotide sequence: TGTGCCAGCAGGGAGCTAGCTGCGTCTTTTGGGGCCAACGTCCTGACTTTC.

The CDR3 DNA is TGTGCCAGCAGACTTAGCGGGAGAAGGAATGAGCAGTTCTTC. Its translation is CASRLSGRRNEQFF. V is TRBV27 and J is TRBJ2-1, with 9 bases lining up with TRBD2. Germline CDR1 and CDR2: MNHEY and SMNVEV (reference sequence). This CDR3 contains 14 residues. V was pared by 6 bases and J by 7 bases, with 7 bases of the junction left unmatched.

The chain links TRBV7-9 to TRBJ2-7; 7 bases agree with TRBD1. The germline V gene encodes CDR1 SEHNR and CDR2 FQNEAQ (reference sequence). V was pared by 5 bases and J by 3 bases, with 4 bases of the junction left unmatched. The CDR3 is made up of 13 amino acids. CDR3 sequence (DNA): TGTGCCAGCAGCCGAACAGGGGTCTACGAGCAGTACTTC. It translates to CASSRTGVYEQYF.

The genes are TRBV5-1 and TRBJ2-2, with 10 nucleotides matching TRBD1. V lost 3 bases to trimming and J lost 4 bases; unmatched junction nucleotides: 3. Germline V gene sequence: CDR1 SGHRS, CDR2 YFSETQ. This CDR3 has 15 amino acids. The CDR3 here is CASSWTGGSTGELFF. CDR3 nucleotide sequence: TGCGCCAGCAGCTGGACAGGGGGTAGCACCGGGGAGCTGTTTTTT.

The V call is TRBV2, the J call TRBJ2-3; 9 bases are a match to TRBD2. The germline V gene has CDR1 SNHLY and CDR2 FYNNEI. V was pared by 6 bases and J by 1 base, with 5 bases of the junction left unmatched. CDR3 length: 15 residues. The CDR3 is CASRRVAGGTDTQYF. The CDR3 DNA is TGTGCCAGCAGACGAGTAGCGGGAGGCACAGATACGCAGTATTTT.

CDR3 region: CASSLLPGETQYF. The CDR3 DNA reads TGTGCCAGCAGCTTGCTTCCGGGGGAGACCCAGTACTTC. The chain recombines TRBV5-4 with TRBJ2-5; perhaps TRBD2 as D (5 bases). V was shortened by 1 base and J by 5 bases, with 9 bases between the two germline ends. In germline, CDR1 is SGHNT, CDR2 YYREEE (reference sequence). This CDR3 is built from 13 residues.

This rearrangement joins TRBV7-2 to TRBJ2-1; possibly TRBD2 for D (6 bases). With 3 bases removed from V and 4 bases from J, the gap between germline ends came to 13 bases. CDR3 size: 15 residues. The V gene's germline CDR1 is SGHTA and CDR2 FQGNSA. CDR3 region: CASSFRRDPYNEQFF. The CDR3, as DNA: TGTGCCAGCAGCTTTAGGCGGGACCCTTACAATGAGCAGTTCTTC.

The rearrangement links TRBV11-3 to TRBJ2-7; no reliable D call. The CDR3 has 12 amino acids. Germline CDR1 SGHNT, CDR2 YENEEA. V lost 5 bases to trimming and J lost 5 bases, with 10 bases between them. This CDR3 reads CASSIADNEQYF. DNA of the CDR3: TGTGCCAGCAGCATAGCAGACAACGAGCAGTACTTC. Variable domain in full (rest from reference TRBV11-3 and TRBJ2-7): EAGVVQSPRYKIIEKKQPVAFWCNPISGHNTLYWYLQNLGQGPELLIRYENEEAVDDSQLPKDRFSAERLKGVDSTLKIQPAELGDSAVYLCASSIADNEQYFGPGTRLTVT.

The genes are TRBV27 and TRBJ2-7; 9 nucleotides align to TRBD1. The germline V gene encodes CDR1 MNHEY and CDR2 SMNVEV (reference sequence). The CDR3 loop spans 15 amino acids. Unmatched junction bases numbered 10, after V lost 6 bases and J lost 4 bases. The CDR3 DNA follows: TGTGCCAGCAGGTCACGCCGGGACAGGGTTTACGAGCAGTACTTC. Protein: CASRSRRDRVYEQYF.

CDR3 region: CAISGRSRGTEAFF. The DNA for the CDR3 is TGTGCCATCAGTGGTAGATCACGGGGGACTGAAGCTTTCTTT. This chain connects TRBV10-3 to TRBJ1-1; D perhaps matches TRBD1 (5 bases). The CDR3 is made up of 14 amino acids. The germline CDR1 and CDR2 sequences are ENHRY and SYGVKD. V lost 4 bases and J lost 5, with 14 bases in between.

The chain carries TRBV2 and TRBJ2-4; the D is unclear. Germline CDR1 reads SNHLY; CDR2 reads FYNNEI. V lost 7 bases to trimming and J lost 6 bases, with 13 bases between them. This CDR3 region has 13 residues. CDR3 residues: CASITQRSNIQYF. The DNA for the CDR3 is TGTGCCAGCATCACCCAGCGCTCAAACATTCAGTACTTC.

This sequence joins TRBV5-5 and TRBJ1-2; D is possibly TRBD1 (5 bases). The CDR3 is 14 residues long. CDR1 is SGHKS, CDR2 YYEKEE, per germline (reference sequence). Trimming stripped 4 bases from V and 4 bases from J, with 14 bases between. CDR3 nucleotides: TGTGCCAGCAGCGACCTCGGGGGGGTCTATGGCTACACCTTC. Protein sequence: CASSDLGGVYGYTF.

The chain combines TRBV5-1 with TRBJ1-5; 8 bases fit TRBD1. The CDR3 is 15 amino acids. Trimming at V came to 4 bases and at J to 0 bases, leaving 3 bases not matched to a gene. Germline V gives CDR1 SGHRS, CDR2 YFSETQ. CDR3: CASSVQGASNQPQHF. CDR3 sequence (DNA): TGCGCCAGCAGCGTTCAGGGGGCTAGCAATCAGCCCCAGCATTTT.

The chain joins TRBV29-1 to TRBJ1-1; TRBD1 is a possible D gene (6 bases). Trimming removed 3 bases at V and 4 bases at J, with 9 bases between. CDR3 length: 12 amino acids. The germline gives CDR1 SQVTM, CDR2 ANQGSEA. CDR3 bases: TGCAGCGTTGATGTCAGGGGCACTGAAGCTTTCTTT. Translation: CSVDVRGTEAFF.

The J gene is TRBJ1-4, the V gene TRBV11-3; the D gene is possibly TRBD1 (5 bases). CDR3 length: 14 amino acids. CDR1 and CDR2 (germline): SGHNT, YENEEA. Deletions cut 7 bases from V and 5 bases from J, with 14 bases between. The CDR3 reads CASTHPGSNEKLFF. The DNA of the CDR3 is TGTGCCAGCACCCACCCAGGGTCGAATGAAAAACTGTTTTTT.

The chain is built from TRBV5-1 and TRBJ2-7; 7 nucleotides match TRBD2. Germline lookup yields CDR1 SGHRS and CDR2 YFSETQ. V lost 4 bases, J lost 7 bases, and 17 bases stayed unmatched. The CDR3 loop spans 16 amino acids. This CDR3 reads CASSVVGPSGEREQYF. CDR3 bases: TGCGCCAGCAGCGTGGTCGGGCCTAGCGGAGAGCGGGAGCAGTACTTC.

The chain combines TRBV19 with TRBJ2-5; 8 nucleotides agree with TRBD1. The germline V gene has CDR1 LNHDA and CDR2 SQIVND (reference sequence). The V segment lost 5 bases and the J segment 1 base; nucleotides outside the gene matches: 9. The CDR3 runs 16 residues. CDR3 amino acids: CASSARNTGGQETQYF. The CDR3 nucleotides are TGTGCCAGTAGTGCCAGAAATACAGGGGGCCAAGAGACCCAGTACTTC.

V gene TRBV11-3 combines with J gene TRBJ2-1; 8 bases fit TRBD1. Germline V gene lookup returns CDR1 SGHNT and CDR2 YENEEA. Trimming took 5 bases from V and 4 from J; bases not matched to a gene: 7. The CDR3 consists of 15 residues. CDR3 DNA sequence: TGTGCCAGCAGCCCGACAGGGGTAGGGTACAATGAGCAGTTCTTC. As protein: CASSPTGVGYNEQFF.

The chain links TRBV5-6 to TRBJ2-2; TRBD1 matches at 10 bases. This CDR3 is built from 16 residues. Germline V CDR1 and CDR2: SGHDT, YYEEEE. The V and J ends lost 3 bases and 1 base, in that order; junction bases with no gene match: 3. This CDR3 is CASSYGTGVNTGELFF. The CDR3 DNA reads as TGTGCCAGCAGCTACGGGACAGGGGTGAACACCGGGGAGCTGTTTTTT. The full variable domain, completed using reference TRBV5-6 and TRBJ2-2, is DAGVTQSPTHLIKTRGQQVTLRCSPKSGHDTVSWYQQALGQGPQFIFQYYEEEERQRGNFPDRFSGHQFPNYSSELNVNALLLGDSALYLCASSYGTGVNTGELFFGEGSRLTVL.

CDR3 coding DNA: TGTGCCAGTAGTGCGAAGGGACAGATATTCACAGATACGCAGTATTTT. This encodes CASSAKGQIFTDTQYF. V is TRBV19 and J is TRBJ2-3; 7 positions match TRBD1. J lost 2 bases, V lost 5 bases, and 10 bases had no gene match. This CDR3 is 16 amino acids long. Per the germline V gene, CDR1 is LNHDA and CDR2 is SQIVND (reference sequence).

CDR3 nucleotide sequence: TGTGCCAGCAGCATTCAAGCAGGGGGCGGCTATGGCTACACCTTC. Translation: CASSIQAGGGYGYTF. The chain combines TRBV11-2 with TRBJ1-2, with TRBD1 identical over 8 bases. V was pared by 5 bases and J by 4 bases, with 9 bases of the junction left unmatched. Germline CDR1 is SGHAT and CDR2 is FQNNGV. CDR3 length: 15 residues.

This chain joins TRBV18 and TRBJ2-7; TRBD1 might be the D (5 bases). The CDR3 is 15 amino acids. V was trimmed by 2 bases and J by 1 base, leaving 12 bases between them. CDR1 KGHSH and CDR2 LQKENI come from the germline V gene. CDR3 residues: CASSPGAAGSYEQYF. The DNA of the CDR3 is TGTGCCAGCTCACCAGGGGCAGCCGGATCCTACGAGCAGTACTTC.

V is TRBV11-2 and J is TRBJ2-3; D remains unclear. The V and J ends lost 4 bases and 0 bases respectively, with 8 bases between them. Germline loops: CDR1 SGHAT, CDR2 FQNNGV. The CDR3 sequence is 14 residues long. Written as DNA, the CDR3 is TGTGCCAGCAGCTCTTTATCTAGCACAGATACGCAGTATTTT. Amino acids: CASSSLSSTDTQYF.